This T cell receptor (beta chain) was obtained from a study of cytomegalovirus exposure and HLA in healthy donors. With 60 Vbeta and 13 Jbeta primers, the PCR was carried out. The table came from immunoSEQ multiplex PCR; TCRdb's copy has only in-frame clones and leaves some out. Here the sample spans around 150,000 clones, roughly 70% being singletons. V gave up 3 bases and J gave up 5 bases; unmatched junction bases: 9. The germline gives CDR1 SGDLS, CDR2 YYNGEE. The CDR3 length is 15 residues. The chain is built from TRBV9 and TRBJ2-5; 8 bases align to TRBD2. Specimen: PBMCs. This clonotype was sampled from a woman aged 40 to 49 in good health and CMV-seropositive. CDR3 in DNA: TGTGCCAGCAGCGCGATGAGCGGGGGCTCGGAGACCCAGTACTTC. It yields the protein CASSAMSGGSETQYF. The variable domain in full, with the rest retrieved from reference TRBV9 and TRBJ2-5, is DSGVTQTPKHLITATGQRVTLRCSPRSGDLSVYWYQQSLDQGLQFLIQYYNGEERAKGNILERFSAQQFPDLHSELNLSSLELGDSALYFCASSAMSGGSETQYFGPGTRLLVL.